This TCR beta chain was sequenced during a study of regulatory T cells in long-lasting Graves disease. Looking at the study overall: Newly diagnosed Graves' patients had under 3 months of antithyroid drugs.

Study-wide results and limits: Having only a small sample size may have limited accuracy. Repertoires from persistent disease leaned toward TRBV28, TRBJ1-2 and TRBJ2-5.

This clonotype occurred many times. Its matching antigen is unknown. For TCR beta, libraries came from iRepertoire HTBI primers and Arm-PCR of CDR3 regions. TCRdb redid the calling of the multiplex PCR reads with MiXCR, one entry per CDR3 protein. The table lists some 250,000 distinct CDR3 sequences, 15% to 20% of them singletons. The time point denotes: newly diagnosed GD, antithyroid drugs for less than 3 months. There was RNA extracted from PBMCs, and the TCR library was made from it. With EDTA tubes as the receptacles, roughly 9.7 milliliters of peripheral blood were drawn. CDR1 and CDR2 from the germline V gene are SGHTA and FQGNSA. The CDR3 has 18 amino acids. V trimming: 5 bases; J trimming: 3 bases; junction bases outside the gene matches: 14.

Sequencing was performed on peripheral blood mononuclear cells (PBMCs), taken at new diagnosis, from a patient treated with antithyroid drugs. This receptor was obtained from a female donor with Graves disease. The rearrangement links TRBV7-2 to TRBJ2-3; 10 bases fit TRBD2. CDR3 amino acids: CASSPRLAGLGRTDTQYF. CDR3 DNA: TGTGCCAGCAGCCCCCGACTAGCGGGCCTAGGGAGAACAGATACGCAGTATTTT.